This TCR delta chain was identified in a study of γδ T cells in repeated Plasmodium falciparum infection. TCRdb reprocessed the multiplex PCR reads through CATT. The profile covers 85,000 to 100,000 delta-chain clones, with over 0.9% appearing a single time and 9.6% taken by the ten largest. A note on this clone: TCRdb's protein for this DNA is that of a much larger clone and differs from the translation at residue 7, likely a read error; the protein shown is the DNA translation.

The source of this sequence is a pool of human donors (malaria-infected and uninfected, not separated). The sample comprised gamma-delta T cells from blood.

The CDR3 DNA reads as TGTGCTCTTCTACGCTGGTGGATCCCCTACACCGATAAACTCATCTTT. It encodes CALLRWWIPYTDKLIF. This chain links TRDV1 with TRDJ1; D ambiguous. The CDR3 has 16 amino acids. Germline V lookup: CDR1 TSWWSYY, CDR2 QGS. V gave up 8 bases and J gave up 0 bases, with 19 bases separating them.